The 14 T cell receptor beta chains in this list originate from one sample, sequenced in a study of T cells in Graves' hyperthyroidism and ophthalmopathy. Amplification of TCR beta CDR3 regions was performed using RNA transcripts as template. When the TCR CDR3 underwent first-round RT-PCR, the HTBI primer set was used. TCRdb re-derived calls from the multiplex PCR reads in MiXCR, one entry per CDR3 protein. This table has 450,000 to 550,000 distinct CDR3 sequences, approximately 25% appearing once. The sequencing sample was made of blood. The receptor source for this set is a woman aged 25 to 45 with Graves' ophthalmopathy.

This clonotype was picked up many times. The rearrangement links TRBV9 to TRBJ1-1; no definite D call. This CDR3 region has 15 residues. Germline assignment: CDR1 SGDLS and CDR2 YYNGEE. Trimming cost V 4 bases and J 1 base, with 14 bases left between them. CDR3 amino acids: CASSPRRMGNTEAFF. CDR3 nucleotides: TGTGCCAGCAGCCCGCGGAGGATGGGGAACACTGAAGCTTTCTTT.

This clonotype was recorded at least ten times. V and J are TRBV29-1 and TRBJ1-1; 7 bases are shared with TRBD1. The ends lost 7 bases at V and 4 bases at J; junction bases unmatched: 9. Germline V lookup: CDR1 SQVTM, CDR2 ANQGSEA. The CDR3 contains 13 residues. DNA for the CDR3: TGCAGCGCCCGGACAGGCATTCCCACTGAAGCTTTCTTT. Protein product: CSARTGIPTEAFF.

As DNA, the CDR3 is TGTGCCACCGGGACAGGGGGCCATGGCTACACCTTC. Translated, it gives CATGTGGHGYTF. The chain employs TRBV19 and TRBJ1-2, with 12 bases lining up with TRBD1. The V and J ends lost 10 bases and 6 bases, in that order; junction bases with no gene match: 3. The CDR3 covers 12 residues. The germline gives CDR1 LNHDA, CDR2 SQIVND (reference sequence). The full variable domain, completed using reference TRBV19 and TRBJ1-2, is DGGITQSPKYLFRKEGQNVTLSCEQNLNHDAMYWYRQDPGQGLRLIYYSQIVNDFQKGDIAEGYSVSREKKESFPLTVTSAQKNPTAFYLCATGTGGHGYTFGSGTRLTVV.

This clonotype was counted ten times or more. The chain combines TRBV30 with TRBJ2-2; possible D gene TRBD2, 6 bases. Trimming left V 5 bases short and J 2 bases short, with 12 bases between. Germline assignment: CDR1 GTSNPN and CDR2 SVGIG (reference sequence). The CDR3 extends over 14 amino acids. CDR3 sequence reads: CAWGRGFNTGELFF. For the CDR3, the DNA is TGTGCCTGGGGGCGGGGATTCAACACCGGGGAGCTGTTTTTT.

This clonotype was seen at least ten times. The rearrangement links TRBV2 to TRBJ1-1, with D possibly being TRBD1 (5 bases). The germline gives CDR1 SNHLY, CDR2 FYNNEI. The V gene lost 7 bases and the J gene lost 6 bases, with 15 bases spanning the gap. The CDR3 contains 13 residues. In DNA form, the CDR3 reads TGTGCCAGCATGGGGGGGTGGGGATCTGAAGCTTTCTTT. This codes for CASMGGWGSEAFF. Full variable domain (rest looked up from reference TRBV2 and TRBJ1-1): EPEVTQTPSHQVTQMGQEVILRCVPISNHLYFYWYRQILGQKVEFLVSFYNNEISEKSEIFDDQFSVERPDGSNFTLKIRSTKLEDSAMYFCASMGGWGSEAFFGQGTRLTVV.

The chain links TRBV7-2 to TRBJ2-7, with D perhaps TRBD2 (6 bases). V lost 2 bases, J lost 3 bases, and 14 bases lay in between. Germline CDR1 SGHTA, CDR2 FQGNSA. The CDR3 sequence is 15 residues long. The CDR3 sequence is CASSLTSGLRYEQYF. CDR3 DNA sequence: TGTGCCAGCAGCTTAACTTCGGGACTCCGCTACGAGCAGTACTTC. Supplemented by reference TRBV7-2 and TRBJ2-7, the full variable domain reads GAGVSQSPSNKVTEKGKDVELRCDPISGHTALYWYRQSLGQGLEFLIYFQGNSAPDKSGLPSDRFSAERTGGSVSTLTIQRTQQEDSAVYLCASSLTSGLRYEQYFGPGTRLTVT.

This clonotype was seen only a few times. J is TRBJ2-7 and V is TRBV12-3 or TRBV12-4; D remains unclear. This CDR3 is 12 amino acids long. The V end was cut by 6 bases, the J end by 3 bases, with 9 bases between. CDR3 in amino acids: CASSRQDYEQYF. The CDR3 coding sequence is TGTGCCAGCAGCCGCCAGGACTACGAGCAGTACTTC.

This clonotype occurred many times. The V and J genes are TRBV19 and TRBJ2-5, with D tentatively TRBD2 (6 bases). The CDR3 runs to 14 residues. In germline, CDR1 is LNHDA, CDR2 SQIVND (reference sequence). The V end lost 6 bases, the J end lost 1 base, and 12 bases lay between the germline ends. The CDR3, as DNA: TGTGCCAGTAGATCCCGGGGGACCCAAGAGACCCAGTACTTC. It specifies CASRSRGTQETQYF.

This clonotype was counted at least ten times. The rearrangement uses TRBV11-1 and TRBJ1-2; 10 bases line up with TRBD1. The J segment lost 5 bases and the V segment lost 2 bases, leaving 8 bases of the junction unmatched. The CDR3 covers 16 residues. The germline V gene encodes CDR1 SGHAT and CDR2 FQDESV (reference sequence). CDR3 nucleotide sequence: TGTGCCAGCAGCTTATACTCCGGACAGGGGGATTATGGCTACACCTTC. Its translation is CASSLYSGQGDYGYTF.

This clonotype has only a few counts. The V and J genes are TRBV12-3 or TRBV12-4 and TRBJ2-5; D is perhaps TRBD2 (5 bases). The CDR3 extends over 15 amino acids. Trimming took off 5 bases at V and 1 base at J, with 14 bases between the two ends. The CDR3 region has the DNA TGTGCCAGCAGTCACCAACCGGACTCCCAAGAGACCCAGTACTTC. Translating it yields CASSHQPDSQETQYF.

This clonotype was found many times. The chain combines TRBV7-3 with TRBJ2-5, with 9 bases aligning to TRBD2. The CDR3 has 16 amino acids. The V gene end was trimmed by 5 bases and the J gene end by 1 base; junction bases not matched to a gene: 8. Germline-derived CDR1 and CDR2 are SGHTA and FQGTGA. The DNA for the CDR3 is TGTGCCAGCAGCCTTCGACTAGCGGACTCCCAAGAGACCCAGTACTTC. This translates into CASSLRLADSQETQYF.

This clonotype was seen only a few times. This chain uses TRBV19 with TRBJ2-5, with D perhaps given as TRBD1 or TRBD2 (6 bases each). The CDR3 has 16 amino acids. In germline, CDR1 is LNHDA, CDR2 SQIVND (reference sequence). Trimming took 1 base from V and 2 from J, leaving 14 bases between them. This CDR3 is CASSIGSGARQETQYF. In DNA, the CDR3 is TGTGCCAGTAGTATAGGATCGGGGGCGCGACAAGAGACCCAGTACTTC.

This clonotype was recorded at least ten times. This chain links TRBV7-8 with TRBJ2-7, with 8 bases lining up with TRBD2. The germline gives CDR1 SGHVS, CDR2 FQNEAQ. V lost 3 bases and J lost 7; bases outside the gene matches: 11. The CDR3 has 15 amino acids. The CDR3, as DNA: TGTGCCAGCAGCTTTGGACACGGGGGGGCCTCGGAGCAGTACTTC. Its protein product is CASSFGHGGASEQYF.

This clonotype showed up just a few times. The V call is TRBV27, the J call TRBJ2-1, with a possible D match to TRBD2 (5 bases). V shed 4 bases and J shed 6 bases, with 13 bases lying between them. The CDR3 totals 14 residues. The V gene's germline CDR1 is MNHEY and CDR2 SMNVEV (reference sequence). The CDR3 sequence is CASSSGDGVNEQFF. CDR3 in DNA: TGTGCCAGCAGTTCCGGGGATGGGGTCAATGAGCAGTTCTTC.